The source of this T cell receptor beta chain is a study of T-cell memory formation after mild COVID-19. Findings and caveats of the study: SARS-CoV-2 specificity of second-wave clones peaking day 37 was unconfirmed. There was a balanced CD4/CD8 profile in clones contracting day 15 to 85, and later expanders leaned CD4+.

Per germline, CDR1 LGHDT and CDR2 YNNKEL (reference sequence). The V gene end was trimmed by 3 bases and the J gene end by 3 bases; junction bases not matched to a gene: 5. This CDR3 spans 15 amino acids. A 5'RACE reaction primed in the constant segment made cDNA libraries of TCR alpha and TCR beta, and these carried sample barcodes and UMIs. TCRdb processed the 5' RACE reads anew with MiXCR; each CDR3 protein has one entry. The sample holds hundreds of thousands of distinct CDR3 sequences, around 13% seen once. For this clonotype: Antigen specificity is unknown.

Input material: PBMCs or a T cell subset sorted from them (not recorded which). The chain combines TRBV3-1 with TRBJ1-2, with 9 bases fitting TRBD1. This TCR derives from a young man who had mild COVID-19 (a few samples of this study predate the infection). Cell type and time point are not known. CDR3 DNA: TGTGCCAGCAGCCAGCTGACAGGGGGGGACTATGGCTACACCTTC. Translation: CASSQLTGGDYGYTF.